The sequence of this TCR beta chain was determined in a study of blood T cell repertoires in COVID-19. About the study: The study drew acute and convalescent COVID-19 samples from the United States, Italy and Spain.

Source study methods: Amplification of reference gene primers was used by the study to estimate nucleated cell counts. Repertoires were generated with immunoSEQ multiplex PCR, while TCRdb's copy carries only in-frame clones and drops some. Clone size and the V and J calls come from that table; the DNA yielded D and trimming. The sample contains more than 300,000 clones, over 75% of which appear only once. Participants spanned ages roughly 18 to 90 years and resided in 20 to 30 US areas. Donors of Cohort 3 who recovered were those that had two negative PCRs, clearance, or symptom resolution. This CDR3 has 16 amino acids. Per the germline V gene, CDR1 is SGHRS and CDR2 is YFSETQ. Trimming cost V 1 base and J 2 bases; bases outside gene matches: 5.

Sample: PBMCs or T cells enriched from blood (not recorded which). This TCR was sampled from a woman under 30 who had recovered from COVID-19. The chain carries TRBV5-1 and TRBJ2-3, with 9 positions matching TRBD2. CDR3 nucleotide sequence: TGCGCCAGCAGCTTGACAGCGGGGGGAGTCACAGATACGCAGTATTTT. Its translation: CASSLTAGGVTDTQYF. Together with reference TRBV5-1 and TRBJ2-3, the CDR3 gives the full variable domain: KAGVTQTPRYLIKTRGQQVTLSCSPISGHRSVSWYQQTPGQGLQFLFEYFSETQRNKGNFPGRFSGRQFSNSRSEMNVSTLELGDSALYLCASSLTAGGVTDTQYFGPGTRLTVL.